One and the same sample provided the 17 T cell receptor beta chains below, sequenced in a study of OX40 agonist ivuxolimab in advanced cancers. The protocol was immunoSEQ multiplex PCR, while the TCRdb copy is restricted to in-frame clones and leaves out a portion. Of tens of thousands of clones in the sample, roughly 83% were seen once. The sequencing used CD4+ or CD8+ T cells sorted from blood, collected in a trial of the OX40 agonist ivuxolimab. These receptors were collected from an adult with an advanced solid tumor such as melanoma, head and neck, liver or kidney cancer.

This clone was recorded once. This chain joins TRBV5-1 and TRBJ1-1; D is possibly TRBD1 (5 bases). The CDR3 is 16 amino acids. From germline, CDR1 is SGHRS and CDR2 YFSETQ. Trimming took off 1 base at V and 0 bases at J, with 13 bases between the two ends. Here the CDR3 reads CASSLPDSDMNTEAFF. The CDR3 DNA sequence: TGCGCCAGCAGCTTGCCCGACAGTGACATGAACACTGAAGCTTTCTTT.

This clone was observed a few times. The J gene is TRBJ2-7, the V gene TRBV5-5, with 7 nucleotides matching TRBD1. The CDR3 extends over 14 amino acids. The germline V gene encodes CDR1 SGHKS and CDR2 YYEKEE (reference sequence). J was trimmed by 2 bases and V by 0 bases; bases with no gene match: 2. CDR3 region: CASSLGTGTYEQYF. Here the CDR3 DNA reads TGTGCCAGCAGCTTGGGGACAGGTACCTACGAGCAGTACTTC.

V usage is TRBV28 and J usage is TRBJ2-3, with 14 positions matching TRBD2. Trimming removed 6 bases from V and 0 bases from J; junction bases left unmatched: 14. Germline CDR1 and CDR2: MDHEN and SYDVKM. CDR3 size: 20 residues. CDR3 sequence reads: CASSKPLGLAGGYSTDTQYF. DNA for the CDR3: TGTGCCAGCAGCAAACCCCTCGGACTAGCGGGGGGATATAGCACAGATACGCAGTATTTT.

V usage is TRBV28 and J usage is TRBJ2-7, with D perhaps being TRBD1 or TRBD2 (5 bases each). In germline, CDR1 is MDHEN, CDR2 SYDVKM. This CDR3 spans 14 amino acids. Trimming stripped 6 bases from V and 3 bases from J, with 15 bases between. This chain's CDR3 is CASRDGTVYYEQYF. CDR3 nucleotide sequence: TGTGCCAGCAGGGATGGGACGGTTTACTACGAGCAGTACTTC.

This clone was counted a few times. This chain links TRBV10-3 with TRBJ2-3; no clear D gene. Germline values: CDR1 ENHRY, CDR2 SYGVKD. Trimming pared 2 bases from V and 6 bases from J, leaving 12 bases between. The CDR3 has 14 residues. The CDR3 DNA is TGTGCCATCAGTGAGCCCAAGTTAGGTGATACGCAGTATTTT. Encoded protein: CAISEPKLGDTQYF.

V and J are TRBV6-5 and TRBJ2-3; no firm D call. V was trimmed by 6 bases and J by 3 bases, leaving 7 bases between them. The CDR3 contains 12 residues. CDR1 is MNHEY and CDR2 is SVGAGI in the germline V gene. The CDR3 sequence: CASRSGTDTQYF. The CDR3 region has the DNA TGTGCCAGCAGATCAGGAACAGATACGCAGTATTTT.

This chain uses TRBV18 with TRBJ1-4; TRBD1 agrees at 11 bases. Germline CDR1 is KGHSH and CDR2 is LQKENI. V lost 3 bases and J lost 0; bases outside the gene matches: 3. The CDR3 sequence is 17 residues long. The CDR3, as DNA: TGTGCCAGCTCACCGGGGACAGGGGGTACAACTAATGAAAAACTGTTTTTT. The encoded protein is CASSPGTGGTTNEKLFF. Drawing the rest from reference TRBV18 and TRBJ1-4, the complete variable domain is NAGVMQNPRHLVRRRGQEARLRCSPMKGHSHVYWYRQLPEEGLKFMVYLQKENIIDESGMPKERFSAEFPKEGPSILRIQQVVRGDSAAYFCASSPGTGGTTNEKLFFGSGTQLSVL.

The CDR3 DNA is TGCGCCAGCAGTGACTACAGGGGGGAGCTGTTTTTT. This gives the protein CASSDYRGELFF. This rearrangement joins TRBV10-1 to TRBJ2-2, with D perhaps matching TRBD1 (5 bases). Trimming shortened V by 3 bases and J by 8 bases, and 7 bases separated the two germline ends. Germline CDR1 WNHNN, CDR2 SYGVQD (reference sequence). CDR3 size: 12 residues.

The chain recombines TRBV5-4 with TRBJ1-4; TRBD1 matches at 11 bases. Trimming removed 2 bases from V and 8 bases from J; junction bases left unmatched: 5. The CDR3 extends over 15 amino acids. Per the germline V gene, CDR1 is SGHNT and CDR2 is YYREEE (reference sequence). CDR3 coding DNA: TGTGCCAGCAGCTTACAGGGACAGGGGGGAGAAAAACTGTTTTTT. It codes for CASSLQGQGGEKLFF.

The chain uses TRBV10-3 and TRBJ2-1; 8 bases agree with TRBD1. Unmatched junction bases numbered 13, after V lost 7 bases and J lost 5 bases. Per the germline V gene, CDR1 is ENHRY and CDR2 is SYGVKD. The CDR3 loop spans 16 amino acids. CDR3 sequence reads: CAINTIGQGVNNEQFF. CDR3 in DNA: TGTGCCATCAATACAATCGGACAGGGTGTAAACAATGAGCAGTTCTTC.

The chain employs TRBV18 and TRBJ2-2; 13 nucleotides match TRBD2. V shed 2 bases and J 4 bases; nucleotides not matched to a gene: 1. The germline V gene encodes CDR1 KGHSH and CDR2 LQKENI. The CDR3 extends over 16 amino acids. The CDR3 coding sequence is TGTGCCAGCTCACCAGGGACTAGCGGGGTCACCGGGGAGCTGTTTTTT. Its translation is CASSPGTSGVTGELFF.

The chain combines TRBV7-2 with TRBJ1-2; D is unclear. CDR1 and CDR2 (germline): SGHTA, FQGNSA. The CDR3 consists of 16 residues. Trimming removed 5 bases from V and 4 bases from J, with 20 bases in between. The CDR3 nucleotides read TGTGCCAGCAGCCCCGCTTACCTTACAGAAATCTATGGCTACACCTTC. Protein product: CASSPAYLTEIYGYTF. The entire variable domain, with the rest obtained from reference TRBV7-2 and TRBJ1-2, is as follows: GAGVSQSPSNKVTEKGKDVELRCDPISGHTALYWYRQSLGQGLEFLIYFQGNSAPDKSGLPSDRFSAERTGGSVSTLTIQRTQQEDSAVYLCASSPAYLTEIYGYTFGSGTRLTVV.

The chain couples TRBV9 to TRBJ1-1; D unclear. The CDR3 extends over 14 amino acids. The germline V gene has CDR1 SGDLS and CDR2 YYNGEE. The V end lost 0 bases, the J end lost 0 bases, and 6 bases lay between the germline ends. Here the CDR3 reads CASSVGALNTEAFF. The CDR3 region has the DNA TGTGCCAGCAGCGTAGGAGCTCTGAACACTGAAGCTTTCTTT. The full variable domain, rest sourced from reference TRBV9 and TRBJ1-1, is DSGVTQTPKHLITATGQRVTLRCSPRSGDLSVYWYQQSLDQGLQFLIQYYNGEERAKGNILERFSAQQFPDLHSELNLSSLELGDSALYFCASSVGALNTEAFFGQGTRLTVV.

The V call is TRBV6-5, the J call TRBJ2-7; TRBD1 aligns across 9 bases. V was clipped by 6 bases and J by 6 bases; unmatched bases: 6. CDR3 length equals 13 residues. CDR1 is MNHEY, CDR2 SVGAGI, per germline. The CDR3 sequence is CASRPGTGSEQYF. For the CDR3, the DNA is TGTGCCAGCAGGCCAGGGACAGGGAGCGAGCAGTACTTC.

The V gene is TRBV9, the J gene TRBJ2-2; 9 positions agree with TRBD2. This CDR3 spans 18 amino acids. Germline CDR1 and CDR2: SGDLS and YYNGEE. V shed 4 bases and J 4 bases; nucleotides not matched to a gene: 14. The CDR3 loop reads CASSPSIGGGAGTGELFF. CDR3 bases: TGTGCCAGCAGCCCGAGTATCGGCGGGGGGGCGGGCACCGGGGAGCTGTTTTTT.

The gene calls are TRBV6-5 and TRBJ1-4; TRBD1 aligns across 7 bases. Per germline, CDR1 MNHEY and CDR2 SVGAGI. J was trimmed by 8 bases and V by 0 bases; bases with no gene match: 6. The CDR3 is 15 amino acids. CDR3 residues: CASSYSTGVREKLFF. CDR3 coding DNA: TGTGCCAGCAGTTACTCTACAGGGGTTCGAGAAAAACTGTTTTTT.

The chain links TRBV9 to TRBJ1-2; 9 positions match TRBD1. Germline CDR1 and CDR2: SGDLS and YYNGEE. The V and J ends lost 2 bases and 2 bases, in that order; junction bases with no gene match: 4. The CDR3 runs 15 residues. The CDR3 DNA sequence: TGTGCCAGCAGCGTGGGACAGGGCCAGAACTATGGCTACACCTTC. It is translated as CASSVGQGQNYGYTF.